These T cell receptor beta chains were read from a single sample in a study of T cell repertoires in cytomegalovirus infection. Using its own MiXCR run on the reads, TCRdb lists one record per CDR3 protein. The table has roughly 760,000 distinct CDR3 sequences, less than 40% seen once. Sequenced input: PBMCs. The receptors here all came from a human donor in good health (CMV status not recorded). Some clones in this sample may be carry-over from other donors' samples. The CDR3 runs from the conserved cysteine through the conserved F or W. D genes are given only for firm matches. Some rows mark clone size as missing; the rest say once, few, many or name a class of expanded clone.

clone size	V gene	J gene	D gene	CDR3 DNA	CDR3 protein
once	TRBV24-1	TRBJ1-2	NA	TGTGCCACCAGTCTGGGCCTTAACTATGGCTACACCTTC	CATSLGLNYGYTF
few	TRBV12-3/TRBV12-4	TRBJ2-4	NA	TGTGCCAGCAGTCGCCTGGGGGGGCCCCGGAAAAACATTCAGTACTTC	CASSRLGGPRKNIQYF
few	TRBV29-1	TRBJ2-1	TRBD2	TGCAGCGTCCAGCGGGGGAGCTCCTACAATGAGCAGTTCTTC	CSVQRGSSYNEQFF
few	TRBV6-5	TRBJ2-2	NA	TGTGCCAGCAGTTACTCGTCCGGCGCTGGGGGTACCGGGGAGCTGTTTTTT	CASSYSSGAGGTGELFF
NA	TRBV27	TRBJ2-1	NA	TGTGCCAGCAGTACCCAAGAGAGCCCAATTAAAAAAAATGAGCAGTTCTTC	CASSTQESPIKKNEQFF
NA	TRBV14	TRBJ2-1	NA	TGTGCCAGCAGCCCCGGGATTAGGAATGAGCAGTTCTTC	CASSPGIRNEQFF
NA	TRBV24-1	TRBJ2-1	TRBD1	TGTGCCACCAGTGATTCCCTTAAAGGGGGCGTTGAGCAGTTCTTC	CATSDSLKGGVEQFF
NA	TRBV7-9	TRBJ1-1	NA	TGTGCCAGCAGCGCGCCCGAGAACACTGAAGCTTTCTTT	CASSAPENTEAFF
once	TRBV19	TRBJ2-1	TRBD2	TGTGCCAGTAGTATGGCCCCCGGGACTAGCGGAGAGCAGTTCTTC	CASSMAPGTSGEQFF
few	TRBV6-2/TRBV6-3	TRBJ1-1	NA	TGTGCCAGCAGTCACCCCGACGACAGGCAGGGCACTGAAGCTTTCTTT	CASSHPDDRQGTEAFF
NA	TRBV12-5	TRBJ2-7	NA	TGTGCTAGTGGCCAACAGGTAAACGAGCAGTACTTC	CASGQQVNEQYF
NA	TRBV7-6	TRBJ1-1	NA	TGTGCCAGCAGCTTAGATGGGGTTGAAGCTTTCTTT	CASSLDGVEAFF
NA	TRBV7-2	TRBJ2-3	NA	TGTGCCAGCACCAGTAGCAGCCGCACAGATACGCAGTATTTT	CASTSSSRTDTQYF
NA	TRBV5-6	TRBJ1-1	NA	TGTGCCAGCAGCCTCCTTAGTCTGGAGGGCGAAGCTTTCTTT	CASSLLSLEGEAFF
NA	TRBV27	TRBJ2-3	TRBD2	TGTGCCAGCAGTTTATCTGAGCGGGAAGACACAGATACGCAGTATTTT	CASSLSEREDTDTQYF
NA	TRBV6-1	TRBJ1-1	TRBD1	TGTGCCAGCGGGAAGGGGGCGAGGGGGAACACTGAAGCTTTCTTT	CASGKGARGNTEAFF
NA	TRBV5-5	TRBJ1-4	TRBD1	TGTGCCAGCAGCTTGTCCAGGGGGGAAAAACTGTTTTTT	CASSLSRGEKLFF
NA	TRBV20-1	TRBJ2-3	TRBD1	TGCAGTGCTAGAGTACAGGGGGCCAGGACTAGCACAGATACGCAGTATTTT	CSARVQGARTSTDTQYF
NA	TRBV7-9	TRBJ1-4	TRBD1	TGTGCCAGCAGCCCGGGACAGATTCTGGAAAAACTGTTTTTT	CASSPGQILEKLFF
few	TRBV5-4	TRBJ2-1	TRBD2	TGTGCCAGCAGCTGGGGGGGGAGCGGGAGCCAATACAATGAGCAGTTCTTC	CASSWGGSGSQYNEQFF
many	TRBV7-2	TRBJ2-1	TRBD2	TGTGCCAGCAGCGGGACTAGCGGGTACAATGAGCAGTTCTTC	CASSGTSGYNEQFF
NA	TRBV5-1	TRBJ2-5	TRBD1	TGCGCCAGCAGCTCTACAGGGGACGAGACCCAGTACTTC	CASSSTGDETQYF
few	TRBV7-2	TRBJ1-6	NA	TGTGCCAGCAGCTGGAGCGGGACGGATTATAATTCACCCCTCCACTTT	CASSWSGTDYNSPLHF
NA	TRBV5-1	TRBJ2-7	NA	TGCGCCAGCAGCTTGGAGAGTGGAGGCAGGGGATTGTTCGAGCAGTACTTC	CASSLESGGRGLFEQYF
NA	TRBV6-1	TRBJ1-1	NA	TGTACCAGCAGCGAGCTGAACACTGAAGCTTTCTTT	CTSSELNTEAFF
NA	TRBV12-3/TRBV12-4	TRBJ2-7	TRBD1	TGTGCCAGCAGTTCACGACAGGGTGGGATCGAGCAGTACTTC	CASSSRQGGIEQYF
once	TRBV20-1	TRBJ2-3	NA	TGCAGTGCTATAACTATTCAAAGCACAGATACGCAGTATTTT	CSAITIQSTDTQYF
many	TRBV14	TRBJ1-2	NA	TGTGCCAGCAGCCAAGGCGGGCAGGGGCAAATATATGGCTACACCTTC	CASSQGGQGQIYGYTF
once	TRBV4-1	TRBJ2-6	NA	TGCGCCAGCAGCGCCGAGGTCAACGTCCTGACTTTC	CASSAEVNVLTF
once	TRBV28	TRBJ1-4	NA	TGTGCCAGCAGTCCCCCCCCCTTACATGAAAAACTGTTTTTT	CASSPPPLHEKLFF
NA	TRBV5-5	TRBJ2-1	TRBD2	TGTGCCAGCAGCTTGTGGCTAGCGGGGGGTAAAGGATCCTACAATGAGCAGTTCTTC	CASSLWLAGGKGSYNEQFF
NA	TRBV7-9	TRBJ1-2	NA	TGTGCCAGCAGCTTAGACAGGAATGGCTACACCTTC	CASSLDRNGYTF
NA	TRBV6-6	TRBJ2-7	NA	TGTGCCAGCAGTTACCTGGGGTACTACGAGCAGTACTTC	CASSYLGYYEQYF
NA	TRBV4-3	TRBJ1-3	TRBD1	TGCGCCAGCAGCCAGGGTGGACAGGGTGGCACCATATATTTT	CASSQGGQGGTIYF
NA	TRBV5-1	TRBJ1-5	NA	TGCGCCAGCAGCTTGGTAGGGGATAGCAATCAGCCCCAGCATTTT	CASSLVGDSNQPQHF
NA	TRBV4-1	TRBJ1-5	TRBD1	TGCGCCAGCACCGACCAACCCGGGACAGGAGGTTTTCAGCCCCAGCATTTT	CASTDQPGTGGFQPQHF
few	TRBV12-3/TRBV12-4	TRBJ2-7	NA	TGTGCCAGCAGTTTAGCCGCTCCGGAAGAGCAGTACTTC	CASSLAAPEEQYF
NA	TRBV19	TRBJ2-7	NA	TGTGCCAGTAGTACCACAGCCCTCGGAAGCTCCGAGCAGTACTTC	CASSTTALGSSEQYF
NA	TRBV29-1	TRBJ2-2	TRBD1	TGCAGCGGAGGACAGGGGGCGATCACCGGGGAGCTGTTTTTT	CSGGQGAITGELFF
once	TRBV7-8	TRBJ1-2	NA	TGTGCCAGCAGCTTAATAAGGGGCCCAGGCGGCTACACCTTC	CASSLIRGPGGYTF
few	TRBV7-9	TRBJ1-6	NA	TGTGCCAGCAGCGAGAGTTCTTCACCCCTCCACTTT	CASSESSSPLHF
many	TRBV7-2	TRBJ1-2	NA	TGTGCCAGCAGCCGAGTTAGTGGGGGGAACTATGGCTACACCTTC	CASSRVSGGNYGYTF
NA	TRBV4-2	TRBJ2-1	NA	TGTGCCAGCAGCCAAGACTGGGGGGACTCCTACAATGAGCAGTTCTTC	CASSQDWGDSYNEQFF
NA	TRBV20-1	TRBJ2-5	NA	TGCAGTGCCCCTAGGGTCGGGCAAGAGACCCAGTACTTC	CSAPRVGQETQYF
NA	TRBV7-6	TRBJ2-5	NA	TGTGCCAGCAGCTCCGGACTGGGGGTACAAGAGACCCAGTACTTC	CASSSGLGVQETQYF
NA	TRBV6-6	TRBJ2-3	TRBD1	TGTGCCAGCAGCTCTGTCGGACAGGGCCCAGATACGCAGTATTTT	CASSSVGQGPDTQYF
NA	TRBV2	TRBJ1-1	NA	TGTGCCAGCAGTGAAGCGGGGCAGGGAGGAGGGACTCGGACTGAAGCTTTCTTT	CASSEAGQGGGTRTEAFF
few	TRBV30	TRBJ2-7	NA	TGTGCCTGGAGTGTATTCGGAGGGGACTACGAGCAGTACTTC	CAWSVFGGDYEQYF
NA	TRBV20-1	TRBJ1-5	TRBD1	TGCAGTGCAGTAGGGGGGGACAGGTACTCCTATAGCAATCAGCCCCAGCATTTT	CSAVGGDRYSYSNQPQHF
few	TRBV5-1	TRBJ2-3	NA	TGTGCCAGCAGCTTAGGGGGTTTCCCAGATACGCAGTATTTT	CASSLGGFPDTQYF
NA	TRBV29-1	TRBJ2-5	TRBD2	TGCAGCGTTAGGGGGATAGCGGGAGGGCCTGAGTACTTC	CSVRGIAGGPEYF
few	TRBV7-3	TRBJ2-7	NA	TGTGCCAGCAGCTTTGGGGCGAACGAGTACGAGCAGTACTTC	CASSFGANEYEQYF
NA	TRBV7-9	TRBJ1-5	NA	TGTGCCAGCAGCTTAGAGGGTAACAATCAGCCCCAGCATTTT	CASSLEGNNQPQHF
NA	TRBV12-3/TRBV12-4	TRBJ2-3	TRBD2	TGTGCCAGCAGTTTCGTTAGCGGGAAGGGGGATACGCAGTATTTT	CASSFVSGKGDTQYF